The 14 T cell receptor beta chains given below trace back to one sample, sequenced in a study of blood T cell repertoires in COVID-19. TCRdb keeps only in-frame clones here, not all; method: immunoSEQ multiplex PCR. The table shows approximately 70,000 clones, with 80% to 95% occurring only once. Sequencing used peripheral blood. The receptor source for this set is a human donor with active COVID-19. The donor label of this sample is uncertain.

The chain has TRBV6-2 or TRBV6-3 and TRBJ2-7; 15 bases fit TRBD2. J gave up 5 bases and V 2 bases, and 7 bases lay outside the gene matches. CDR1 MNHEY and CDR2 SVGEGT come from the germline V gene. This CDR3 has 17 residues. CDR3 nucleotides: TGTGCCAGCAGTTACGATGGACTAGCGGGAGGGCCAGACGAGCAGTACTTC. This codes for CASSYDGLAGGPDEQYF.

V is TRBV7-2 and J is TRBJ1-1; TRBD1 might be the D (6 bases). The CDR3 loop spans 15 amino acids. Germline V gene sequence: CDR1 SGHTA, CDR2 FQGNSA. V lost 2 bases and J lost 2, with 12 bases in between. The CDR3 DNA sequence: TGTGCCAGCAGCTTACGGGAACAGGGAAACACTGAAGCTTTCTTT. Protein: CASSLREQGNTEAFF.

V usage is TRBV7-9 and J usage is TRBJ2-2, with D maybe TRBD2 (5 bases). Looked up from germline, CDR1 is SEHNR and CDR2 is FQNEAQ (reference sequence). The CDR3 is 19 amino acids. Trimming left V 0 bases short and J 1 base short, with 18 bases between. As DNA, the CDR3 is TGTGCCAGCAGCTTAGCCGGGATAGGGCACCCACAGAACACCGGGGAGCTGTTTTTT. Encoded protein: CASSLAGIGHPQNTGELFF.

The chain couples TRBV5-1 to TRBJ2-6; 7 nucleotides agree with TRBD2. Trimming took 4 bases from V and 0 from J; bases not matched to a gene: 10. Germline lookup yields CDR1 SGHRS and CDR2 YFSETQ. The CDR3 covers 18 residues. The CDR3 is CASSRTQAGTSGANVLTF. In DNA form, the CDR3 reads TGCGCCAGCAGCCGTACCCAAGCGGGAACCTCTGGGGCCAACGTCCTGACTTTC.

The chain carries TRBV2 and TRBJ2-7; 7 bases fit TRBD2. The CDR3 totals 12 residues. Germline CDR1 reads SNHLY; CDR2 reads FYNNEI. The V and J ends lost 3 bases and 6 bases, in that order; junction bases with no gene match: 2. This CDR3 is CASSESGGEQYF. Written as DNA, the CDR3 is TGTGCCAGCAGTGAGTCGGGGGGCGAGCAGTACTTC.

V usage is TRBV18 and J usage is TRBJ2-3, with unresolved D. This CDR3 region has 14 residues. Germline loops: CDR1 KGHSH, CDR2 LQKENI. Trimming removed 2 bases at V and 4 bases at J, with 10 bases between. The CDR3 region is CASSPERVSDTQYF. CDR3 nucleotide sequence: TGTGCCAGCTCACCAGAGCGAGTCTCAGATACGCAGTATTTT.

The chain links TRBV7-2 to TRBJ2-7, with D tentatively TRBD2 (7 bases). Trimming shortened V by 3 bases and J by 1 base, and 13 bases separated the two germline ends. This CDR3 comprises 15 residues. The germline CDR1 and CDR2 sequences are SGHTA and FQGNSA. The CDR3 is CASSLGGQRSYEQYF. DNA of the CDR3: TGTGCCAGCAGCTTGGGGGGGCAGCGATCCTACGAGCAGTACTTC.

The genes are TRBV27 and TRBJ1-1, with 8 bases matching TRBD1. The CDR3 spans 15 residues. The germline CDR1 and CDR2 sequences are MNHEY and SMNVEV (reference sequence). V was clipped by 5 bases and J by 5 bases; unmatched bases: 10. CDR3 nucleotide sequence: TGTGCCAGCAGTAGCTGGGACAGGCGGGGAACTGAAGCTTTCTTT. Translating gives CASSSWDRRGTEAFF.

V gene TRBV27 combines with J gene TRBJ2-7; 10 bases align to TRBD2. CDR1 is MNHEY and CDR2 is SMNVEV in the germline V gene (reference sequence). J was trimmed by 5 bases and V by 4 bases; bases with no gene match: 8. This CDR3 is built from 15 residues. As DNA, the CDR3 is TGTGCCAGCAGTTCCAACCAAGCGGGAGGGAACGAGCAGTACTTC. Its protein is CASSSNQAGGNEQYF.

The J gene is TRBJ1-1, the V gene TRBV6-5; 8 bases agree with TRBD1. J was trimmed by 9 bases and V by 4 bases; bases with no gene match: 10. The CDR3 has 14 residues. Germline CDR1 MNHEY, CDR2 SVGAGI. The DNA for the CDR3 is TGTGCCAGCAGTTCCCCGGGGCAGGGGGCAAAAGCTTTCTTT. Its translation is CASSSPGQGAKAFF.

The chain uses TRBV7-2 and TRBJ2-7; D may be TRBD2 (5 bases). The CDR3 spans 15 residues. Trimming cost V 0 bases and J 3 bases, with 12 bases left between them. CDR1 is SGHTA, CDR2 FQGNSA, per germline. The CDR3, as DNA: TGTGCCAGCAGCTTAGCTGGACTGGCATACTACGAGCAGTACTTC. As protein: CASSLAGLAYYEQYF.

This rearrangement joins TRBV18 to TRBJ1-3, with a tentative D call TRBD1 (5 bases). This CDR3 is 13 amino acids long. Germline loops: CDR1 KGHSH, CDR2 LQKENI. Trimming stripped 3 bases from V and 5 bases from J, with 8 bases between. The CDR3 coding sequence is TGTGCCAGCTCACCGGGGCAGAGAAACACCATATATTTT. Amino acids: CASSPGQRNTIYF.

This chain links TRBV5-1 with TRBJ2-3; TRBD2 might be the D (5 bases). V lost 6 bases and J 1 base, leaving 15 bases between the germline ends. The CDR3 sequence is 15 residues long. Germline assignment: CDR1 SGHRS and CDR2 YFSETQ. The CDR3 bases are TGCGCCAGCAAGGTCTCTAGCATGGGCACAGATACGCAGTATTTT. Translated: CASKVSSMGTDTQYF.

The chain recombines TRBV6-5 with TRBJ1-3; TRBD1 agrees at 7 bases. Trimming took 2 bases from V and 1 from J; bases not matched to a gene: 2. CDR1 and CDR2 (germline): MNHEY, SVGAGI. The CDR3 runs 15 residues. CDR3 sequence: CASSYDRVSGNTIYF. The CDR3 DNA is TGTGCCAGCAGTTACGACAGGGTGTCTGGAAACACCATATATTTT.